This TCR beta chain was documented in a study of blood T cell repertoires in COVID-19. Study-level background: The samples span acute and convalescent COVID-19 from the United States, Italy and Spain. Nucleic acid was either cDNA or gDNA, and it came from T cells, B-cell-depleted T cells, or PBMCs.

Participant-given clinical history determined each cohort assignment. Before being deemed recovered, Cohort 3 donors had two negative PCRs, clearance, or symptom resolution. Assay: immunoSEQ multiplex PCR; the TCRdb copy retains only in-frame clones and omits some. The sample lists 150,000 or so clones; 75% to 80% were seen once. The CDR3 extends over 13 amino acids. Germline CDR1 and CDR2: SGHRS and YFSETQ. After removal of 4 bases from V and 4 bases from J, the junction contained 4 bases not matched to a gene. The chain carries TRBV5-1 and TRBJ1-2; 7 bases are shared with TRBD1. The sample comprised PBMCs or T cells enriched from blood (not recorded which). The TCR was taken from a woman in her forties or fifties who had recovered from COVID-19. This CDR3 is CASSTGEVYGYTF. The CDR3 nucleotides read TGCGCCAGCAGCACAGGGGAGGTCTATGGCTACACCTTC.